Listed here are 21 T cell receptor beta chains from one sample, sequenced in a study of T cell clonotyping in hematopoietic cell transplantation. Profiling relied on immunoSEQ multiplex PCR, and the TCRdb table lists in-frame clones only, not all of them. The sample lists about 10,000 clones; roughly half were seen once. Sequences were derived from peripheral blood mononuclear cells, sampled 100 days after allogeneic stem cell transplant. These receptors all come from a female patient aged 50-65 years who had an allogeneic stem cell transplant from an unrelated donor, so the T cells may come from the graft donor. Some clones in this sample may be carry-over from other donors' samples.

The V call is TRBV25-1, the J call TRBJ2-7, with a tentative D call TRBD1 (5 bases). V was pared by 6 bases and J by 7 bases, with 16 bases between. This CDR3 has 13 amino acids. Germline-derived CDR1 and CDR2 are MGHDK and SYGVNS. The CDR3 protein is CASRTLTGREQYF. The CDR3 DNA reads TGTGCCAGCAGGACTCTAACAGGAAGGGAGCAGTACTTC.

This clone was counted between two and nine times. The V gene is TRBV28, the J gene TRBJ2-7; D gene ambiguous. Germline CDR1 reads MDHEN; CDR2 reads SYDVKM. This CDR3 is 13 amino acids long. V lost 5 bases and J lost 6, with 14 bases in between. The CDR3 spells CASSLLGIREQYF. CDR3 bases: TGTGCCAGCAGTCTGCTAGGTATTCGCGAGCAGTACTTC.

V is TRBV5-6 and J is TRBJ1-5; the D is unclear. Trimming took off 0 bases at V and 1 base at J, with 11 bases between the two ends. Germline CDR1 and CDR2: SGHDT and YYEEEE. This CDR3 has 16 residues. The CDR3: CASSLGWGGSNQPQHF. CDR3 nucleotide sequence: TGTGCCAGCAGCTTGGGCTGGGGAGGCAGCAATCAGCCCCAGCATTTT.

The chain recombines TRBV30 with TRBJ2-6; no clear D. Per the germline V gene, CDR1 is GTSNPN and CDR2 is SVGIG (reference sequence). CDR3 size: 15 residues. Trimming shortened V by 1 base and J by 0 bases, and 7 bases separated the two germline ends. The chain's CDR3 is CAWSEVGSGANVLTF. Written as DNA, the CDR3 is TGTGCCTGGAGTGAGGTTGGCTCTGGGGCCAACGTCCTGACTTTC.

This clone was observed a handful of times. This rearrangement joins TRBV27 to TRBJ2-2, with D possibly TRBD1 on 5 matching bases. Germline lookup yields CDR1 MNHEY and CDR2 SMNVEV (reference sequence). Between the trimmed V and J ends, which lost 9 bases and 1 base, there was a span of 12 bases. The CDR3 contains 14 residues. In DNA form, the CDR3 reads TGTGCCAGTCAACAAACAGGGAACACCGGGGAGCTGTTTTTT. Translation gives CASQQTGNTGELFF.

This clone was counted only a few times. The V call is TRBV5-1, the J call TRBJ1-1; no clear D. Germline lookup yields CDR1 SGHRS and CDR2 YFSETQ. V lost 4 bases, J lost 3 bases, and 13 bases lay in between. This CDR3 is 14 amino acids long. CDR3 coding DNA: TGCGCCAGCAGCCTGCAACCTTTGGACACTGAAGCTTTCTTT. Its translation is CASSLQPLDTEAFF.

This clone was seen more than once but under ten times. The chain is built from TRBV29-1 and TRBJ2-1, with TRBD1 matching over 10 bases. This CDR3 comprises 14 residues. Germline V gene lookup returns CDR1 SQVTM and CDR2 ANQGSEA. J lost 4 bases, V lost 6 bases, and 6 bases had no gene match. CDR3 sequence: CSVSGTGVYNEQFF. CDR3 DNA sequence: TGCAGCGTCTCCGGGACAGGGGTATACAATGAGCAGTTCTTC.

This clone was found a few times. This chain uses TRBV4-3 with TRBJ1-6; 7 bases are shared with TRBD1. CDR1 and CDR2 from the germline V gene are LGHNA and YSLEER. The CDR3 is made up of 15 amino acids. The junction had 3 bases not matched to a gene; V was cut back by 3 bases and J by 4 bases. This CDR3 reads CASSQPGQYNSPLHF. The CDR3 DNA follows: TGCGCCAGCAGCCAGCCGGGACAGTATAATTCACCCCTCCACTTT.

This chain links TRBV30 with TRBJ2-3, with a weak D call TRBD2 (6 bases). Germline V lookup: CDR1 GTSNPN, CDR2 SVGIG (reference sequence). V shed 1 base and J shed 3 bases, with 11 bases lying between them. The CDR3 is 14 amino acids. The CDR3 bases are TGTGCCTGGAGTGGACTAGGGTCTACAGATACGCAGTATTTT. Translating it yields CAWSGLGSTDTQYF.

Within the sample, this clone is large. For the CDR3, the DNA is TGTGCCAGCAGCGTGGACAGTCGCTACGAGCAGTACTTC. Its protein is CASSVDSRYEQYF. This chain links TRBV5-6 with TRBJ2-7, with a possible D match to TRBD1 (6 bases). The CDR3 is made up of 13 amino acids. Germline V gene lookup returns CDR1 SGHDT and CDR2 YYEEEE. Trimming removed 4 bases from V and 3 bases from J, with 11 bases in between.

The chain combines TRBV7-2 with TRBJ1-2; 7 nucleotides agree with TRBD1. The V gene end was trimmed by 8 bases and the J gene end by 2 bases; junction bases not matched to a gene: 14. Germline V gene lookup returns CDR1 SGHTA and CDR2 FQGNSA. The CDR3 is 16 residues long. The CDR3 DNA is TGTGCCAGCCAACTACGGACGACAGGGCCAAACTATGGCTACACCTTC. It codes for CASQLRTTGPNYGYTF. Looking up the rest from reference TRBV7-2 and TRBJ1-2 gives the full variable domain: GAGVSQSPSNKVTEKGKDVELRCDPISGHTALYWYRQSLGQGLEFLIYFQGNSAPDKSGLPSDRFSAERTGGSVSTLTIQRTQQEDSAVYLCASQLRTTGPNYGYTFGSGTRLTVV.

Sample share makes this clone large. The chain recombines TRBV6-6 with TRBJ1-5; tentatively, D is TRBD1 (6 bases). Germline V gene data show CDR1 as MNHNY and CDR2 as SVGAGI (reference sequence). The CDR3 extends over 16 amino acids. With 0 bases removed from V and 5 bases from J, the gap between germline ends came to 14 bases. This CDR3 is CASSYSNTGIDQPQHF. The CDR3 region has the DNA TGTGCCAGCAGTTACTCGAACACAGGGATAGATCAGCCCCAGCATTTT.

This clone was found a few times. V usage is TRBV4-2 and J usage is TRBJ2-2, with 9 bases matching TRBD1. In germline, CDR1 is LGHNA, CDR2 YNFKEQ. CDR3 size: 15 residues. Trimming removed 1 base from V and 7 bases from J; junction bases left unmatched: 4. The CDR3 loop reads CASSQAGQGIGELFF. In DNA, the CDR3 is TGTGCCAGCAGCCAAGCAGGACAGGGGATCGGGGAGCTGTTTTTT.

This chain uses TRBV30 with TRBJ1-2; D is unresolved. The CDR3 runs to 14 residues. Per the germline V gene, CDR1 is GTSNPN and CDR2 is SVGIG (reference sequence). V was shortened by 5 bases and J by 4 bases, with 17 bases between the two germline ends. DNA for the CDR3: TGTGCCTGGTCTCGGTCAGGACGCCTCTATGGCTACACCTTC. It is translated as CAWSRSGRLYGYTF.

This clone was observed a few times. The CDR3 DNA follows: TGCAGCGCCGGGAGGGGGCGAGGGGAAGAAGCTTTCTTT. Residues: CSAGRGRGEEAFF. This chain uses TRBV29-1 with TRBJ1-1; TRBD1 agrees at 7 bases. The CDR3 is 13 amino acids. Trimming at V came to 7 bases and at J to 8 bases, leaving 13 bases not matched to a gene. Germline-derived CDR1 and CDR2 are SQVTM and ANQGSEA.

The chain combines TRBV5-6 with TRBJ2-7, with D perhaps matching TRBD1 (6 bases). V lost 3 bases to trimming and J lost 4 bases, with 20 bases between them. There are 16 residues in the CDR3. CDR1 and CDR2 from the germline V gene are SGHDT and YYEEEE. CDR3 DNA sequence: TGTGCCAGCAGCTCCCTAGTCGGGCAGGGGATATACGAGCAGTACTTC. The encoded protein is CASSSLVGQGIYEQYF.

This clone was counted between two and nine times. The chain is built from TRBV30 and TRBJ1-6; D is unclear. Looked up from germline, CDR1 is GTSNPN and CDR2 is SVGIG (reference sequence). V dropped 1 base and J dropped 6 bases, with 10 bases sitting between them. CDR3 length: 14 amino acids. CDR3 DNA: TGTGCCTGGAGTGACTGGGAGGGTAATTCACCCCTCCACTTT. It is translated as CAWSDWEGNSPLHF. Full variable domain (remainder filled in from reference TRBV30 and TRBJ1-6): SQTIHQWPATLVQPVGSPLSLECTVEGTSNPNLYWYRQAAGRGLQLLFYSVGIGQISSEVPQNLSASRPQDRQFILSSKKLLLSDSGFYLCAWSDWEGNSPLHFGNGTRLTVT.

This chain joins TRBV4-1 and TRBJ2-5; D unclear. From germline, CDR1 is MGHRA and CDR2 YSYEKL. V lost 4 bases to trimming and J lost 3 bases, with 12 bases between them. The CDR3 has 14 residues. The CDR3 reads CASSPRKEEETQYF. The CDR3 coding sequence is TGCGCCAGCAGCCCCCGAAAAGAGGAAGAGACCCAGTACTTC.

The chain recombines TRBV30 with TRBJ2-2, with D unresolved. Germline CDR1 GTSNPN, CDR2 SVGIG (reference sequence). V lost 0 bases, J lost 7 bases, and 3 bases lay in between. This CDR3 is built from 11 residues. CDR3 DNA: TGTGCCTGGAGTGTCAGCGGGGAGCTGTTTTTT. Encoded protein: CAWSVSGELFF.

The sample holds a few counts of this clone. The chain recombines TRBV27 with TRBJ2-7; unclear D gene. V lost 6 bases and J lost 0, with 9 bases in between. The germline gives CDR1 MNHEY, CDR2 SMNVEV (reference sequence). The CDR3 runs 13 residues. The CDR3 nucleotides read TGTGCCAGCAGACTCCACCCCTCCTACGAGCAGTACTTC. Translated, it gives CASRLHPSYEQYF.

By sample fraction, this clone is medium-sized. V gene TRBV4-3 combines with J gene TRBJ2-1; 8 bases are shared with TRBD1. J gave up 10 bases and V 4 bases, and 6 bases lay outside the gene matches. The CDR3 is made up of 13 amino acids. Germline V gene lookup returns CDR1 LGHNA and CDR2 YSLEER. CDR3: CASSPRTGREQFF. In DNA, the CDR3 is TGCGCCAGCAGCCCGAGGACAGGGCGCGAGCAGTTCTTC.